These T cell receptor beta chains were read from a single sample in a study of blood T cell repertoires in COVID-19. The protocol was immunoSEQ multiplex PCR, while the TCRdb copy is restricted to in-frame clones and leaves out a portion. In the table there are around 140,000 clones, about 80% of which are singletons. The sequenced sample was peripheral blood. These receptors all stem from a human donor in a cohort sampled during active COVID-19. The CDR3 runs from the conserved cysteine through the conserved F or W. D genes are given only for firm matches. Rows give clone size only sometimes, using once, few, many, or a class for an expanded clone.

V	D	J	size	CDR3	DNA
TRBV5-8	NA	TRBJ2-7	few	CASSLARGLQYF	TGTGCCAGCAGCTTGGCCCGGGGACTCCAGTACTTC
TRBV13	TRBD2	TRBJ2-1	NA	CASSLFASGRNEQFF	TGTGCCAGCAGCTTATTCGCTAGCGGGAGGAATGAGCAGTTCTTC
TRBV4-2	TRBD2	TRBJ2-3	NA	CASSQEAGGPGTDTQYF	TGTGCCAGCAGCCAGGAGGCGGGAGGGCCTGGCACAGATACGCAGTATTTT
TRBV6-6	TRBD1	TRBJ2-6	NA	CASREQGAPGANVLTF	TGTGCCAGCCGAGAACAGGGGGCGCCAGGGGCCAACGTCCTGACTTTC
TRBV9	NA	TRBJ1-2	NA	CASSVVANYGYTF	TGTGCCAGCAGCGTAGTAGCTAACTATGGCTACACCTTC
TRBV6-6	NA	TRBJ1-2	once	CAISGLGARGYTF	TGTGCCATCTCCGGCCTGGGGGCGCGTGGCTACACCTTC
TRBV9	NA	TRBJ1-2	NA	CASSVVPGLSGYTF	TGTGCCAGCAGCGTAGTTCCAGGGCTTAGTGGCTACACCTTC
TRBV3-1/TRBV3-2	TRBD1	TRBJ2-1	NA	CASSQDRTGGYEQFF	TGTGCCAGCAGCCAAGATCGGACAGGGGGCTATGAGCAGTTCTTC
TRBV7-9	TRBD1	TRBJ2-7	once	CASSLGLTGESYEQYF	TGTGCCAGCAGCTTAGGCTTAACAGGGGAGAGCTACGAGCAGTACTTC
TRBV19	NA	TRBJ1-5	few	CASSPNYSNQPQHF	TGTGCCAGTAGTCCTAATTATAGCAATCAGCCCCAGCATTTT
TRBV3-1/TRBV3-2	NA	TRBJ1-5	NA	CASSLRQYNQPQHF	TGTGCCAGCAGCCTTAGACAGTACAATCAGCCCCAGCATTTT
TRBV27	NA	TRBJ1-3	NA	CASSLSNRPGNTIYF	TGTGCCAGCAGTTTATCGAACAGGCCTGGAAACACCATATATTTT
TRBV5-5	NA	TRBJ1-6	few	CASSLWQVISYNSPLHF	TGTGCCAGCAGCTTGTGGCAGGTCATCTCCTATAATTCACCCCTCCACTTT
TRBV5-6	TRBD1	TRBJ1-4	NA	CASSSQGEIEKLFF	TGTGCCAGCAGCTCACAGGGGGAAATTGAAAAACTGTTTTTT
TRBV18	NA	TRBJ2-1	NA	CASSPRATTPVDNEQFF	TGTGCCAGCTCACCACGGGCTACAACTCCTGTAGACAATGAGCAGTTCTTC
TRBV3-1/TRBV3-2	NA	TRBJ2-7	few	CASSQQGNEQYF	TGTGCCAGCAGCCAACAGGGTAACGAGCAGTACTTC